The 15 T cell receptor beta chains given below trace back to one sample, sequenced in a study of identical twins. TCRdb itself ran the 5' RACE reads through MiXCR, one entry per CDR3 protein. The data show 1,800,000 or so distinct CDR3 sequences, less than 35% seen once. The sample was cord blood. These receptors were collected from a newborn girl in good health.

Details on this clonotype: The junction and the germline gene differ at one end; a read error may be behind it. This chain connects TRBV28 to TRBJ2-7; 7 bases agree with TRBD2. The CDR3 is 11 residues long. CDR1 MDHEN and CDR2 SYDVKM come from the germline V gene. CDR3 in amino acids: CASSPTSEPYF. In DNA form, the CDR3 reads TGTGCCAGCAGTCCAACTAGCGAGCCGTACTTC.

Regarding this clonotype: Since a much larger clone is just one base distant, this may be a read error. The CDR3 loop reads CASTQGPTLGVEQYF. In DNA, the CDR3 is TGTGCCAGCACCCAGGGCCCGACACTGGGAGTTGAGCAGTACTTC. The chain carries TRBV3-1 and TRBJ2-5; D could derive from TRBD1 or TRBD2 (5 bases each). Germline V lookup: CDR1 LGHDT, CDR2 YNNKEL (reference sequence). Trimming pared 7 bases from V and 11 bases from J, leaving 26 bases between. The CDR3 contains 15 residues.

This clonotype was detected many times. This rearrangement joins TRBV27 to TRBJ2-1; D is unresolved. V was cut by 2 bases and J by 5 bases, with 7 bases left in between. This CDR3 spans 13 amino acids. CDR1 is MNHEY and CDR2 is SMNVEV in the germline V gene (reference sequence). CDR3 region: CASSLLVHNEQFF. The CDR3 coding sequence is TGTGCCAGCAGTTTACTAGTCCACAATGAGCAGTTCTTC.

This clonotype was observed a few times. This chain uses TRBV6-6 with TRBJ2-7; the match to TRBD1 covers 9 bases. This CDR3 has 16 residues. After removal of 6 bases from V and 4 bases from J, the junction contained 13 bases not matched to a gene. The germline V gene encodes CDR1 MNHNY and CDR2 SVGAGI (reference sequence). The CDR3 coding sequence is TGTGCCAGCAGCCAAACCGGCGGACAGGGGATATACGAGCAGTACTTC. As protein: CASSQTGGQGIYEQYF.

The J gene is TRBJ2-3, the V gene TRBV4-1, with D perhaps being TRBD1 or TRBD2 (5 bases each). V was cut by 6 bases and J by 7 bases, with 8 bases left in between. The V gene's germline CDR1 is MGHRA and CDR2 YSYEKL. There are 11 residues in the CDR3. CDR3 residues: CASRGVNTQYF. The CDR3 nucleotides read TGCGCCAGCAGGGGGGTAAATACGCAGTATTTT.

The chain recombines TRBV5-6 with TRBJ1-2; D is perhaps TRBD1 (5 bases). The V gene's germline CDR1 is SGHDT and CDR2 YYEEEE. V lost 4 bases, J lost 7 bases, and 14 bases lay in between. This CDR3 is 13 amino acids long. CDR3 nucleotide sequence: TGTGCCAGCAGCCCGGGTCCAGGGTTTGGCTACACCTTC. Protein: CASSPGPGFGYTF.

This chain connects TRBV14 to TRBJ2-5; the D is unclear. Germline-derived CDR1 and CDR2 are SGHDN and FVKESK. The CDR3 sequence is 14 residues long. Trimming took 1 base from V and 4 from J, leaving 10 bases between them. CDR3 coding DNA: TGTGCCAGCAGCCAAGCGGCTGCCGGAGAGACCCAGTACTTC. This translates into CASSQAAAGETQYF.

This clonotype was counted ten times or more. The chain recombines TRBV10-3 with TRBJ2-3; D call uncertain. There are 13 residues in the CDR3. Germline CDR1 ENHRY, CDR2 SYGVKD. The ends were cut back, 2 bases at V and 3 bases at J, with 6 bases in the middle. CDR3 residues: CAISEHSTDTQYF. For the CDR3, the DNA is TGTGCCATCAGTGAGCATAGTACAGATACGCAGTATTTT.

In this sample, this clonotype turned up a few times. The V and J genes are TRBV21-1 and TRBJ1-2; TRBD1, as called in the table, went unchecked against the DNA. TRBV21-1 is a pseudogene segment. CDR3 length equals 17 residues. The CDR3 reads CASSSPLNRDRGGGYTF. Written as DNA, the CDR3 is TGTGCCAGCAGCAGCCCCCTAAACCGTGACAGAGGGGGTGGCTACACCTTC.

V and J are TRBV7-2 and TRBJ1-1, with D uncertain. The germline V and J ends were trimmed by 2 bases and 0 bases, with 10 bases remaining between them. CDR3 length equals 15 residues. Germline V lookup: CDR1 SGHTA, CDR2 FQGNSA. CDR3 loop: CASSLRKTMNTEAFF. The CDR3 region has the DNA TGTGCCAGCAGCTTACGGAAGACCATGAACACTGAAGCTTTCTTT.

This clonotype was counted many times. The chain couples TRBV29-1 to TRBJ2-3; 9 nucleotides match TRBD2. This CDR3 has 14 amino acids. The ends lost 5 bases at V and 4 bases at J; junction bases unmatched: 7. Germline CDR1 SQVTM, CDR2 ANQGSEA. The CDR3 reads CSVPLAGPADTQYF. The CDR3 DNA follows: TGCAGCGTTCCGCTAGCGGGGCCCGCAGATACGCAGTATTTT.

This rearrangement joins TRBV28 to TRBJ2-1; no definite D call. Germline V CDR1 and CDR2: MDHEN, SYDVKM. The CDR3 has 13 amino acids. V lost 3 bases, J lost 9 bases, and 12 bases lay in between. For the CDR3, the DNA is TGTGCCAGCAGTTTTTCTGCCCCGGGTGAGCAGTTCTTC. It is translated as CASSFSAPGEQFF.

This clonotype has more than one count but fewer than ten. The J gene is TRBJ1-5, the V gene TRBV6-1; the D is unclear. V lost 4 bases to trimming and J lost 13 bases, with 11 bases between them. There are 11 residues in the CDR3. Germline V gene data show CDR1 as MNHNS and CDR2 as SASEGT. In DNA form, the CDR3 reads TGTGCCAGCAGTGTGGACCGGGGACAGCATTTT. Encoded protein: CASSVDRGQHF.

The chain uses TRBV3-1 and TRBJ2-5; TRBD2 matches at 9 bases. Losses at the gene ends were 2 bases for V and 2 bases for J; bases not matched to a gene: 9. The germline CDR1 and CDR2 sequences are LGHDT and YNNKEL (reference sequence). The CDR3 has 17 amino acids. CDR3 region: CASSQFLAGRRQETQYF. As DNA, the CDR3 is TGTGCCAGCAGCCAATTCCTAGCGGGGCGAAGACAAGAGACCCAGTACTTC.

This clonotype was counted only a few times. CDR3 in DNA: TGTGCCAGCAGTGAAGGGACAGGGGGCGAGTATGGCTACACCTTC. Translated: CASSEGTGGEYGYTF. The chain has TRBV2 and TRBJ1-2; 11 bases are a match to TRBD1. The germline CDR1 and CDR2 sequences are SNHLY and FYNNEI. V dropped 1 base and J dropped 5; count of bases not matched to a gene: 3. The CDR3 is made up of 15 amino acids.